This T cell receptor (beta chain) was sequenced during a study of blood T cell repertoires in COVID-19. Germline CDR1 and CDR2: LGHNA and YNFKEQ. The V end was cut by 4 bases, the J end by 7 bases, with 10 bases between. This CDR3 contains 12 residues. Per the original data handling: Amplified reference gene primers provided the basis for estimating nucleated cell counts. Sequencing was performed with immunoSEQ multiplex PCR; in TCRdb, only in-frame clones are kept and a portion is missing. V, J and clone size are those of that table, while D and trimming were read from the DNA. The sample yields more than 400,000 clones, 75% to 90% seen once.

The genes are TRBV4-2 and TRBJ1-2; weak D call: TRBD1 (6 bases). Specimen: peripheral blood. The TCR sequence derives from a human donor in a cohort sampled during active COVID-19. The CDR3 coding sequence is TGTGCCAGCAGCCGTACAGGGATTGGCTACACCTTC. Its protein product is CASSRTGIGYTF.